A selection of T cell receptor beta chains follows, all from one sample in a study of CD8 T cells in Susac syndrome. TCRdb passed the immunoSEQ multiplex PCR reads through MiXCR, listing each CDR3 protein once. Of 120,000 to 150,000 distinct CDR3 sequences listed, around 94% were seen once; the top ten hold less than 0.095%. The sequenced sample consisted of CD4+ T cells from PBMCs. The source is a human donor in good health. Each CDR3 is given with its conserved first and last residue. Fields, in order: clone size, V gene, J gene, D gene, CDR3 DNA, CDR3 protein. A D gene is named only where the DNA matches it firmly. Clone size is given for some rows only: seen once, a few or many times, or a class if the clone is expanded.

.	TRBV11-2	TRBJ1-1	TRBD1	TGTGCCAGCAGCTTAGGGTACAGGGGGGGCGTTGAAGCTTTCTTT	CASSLGYRGGVEAFF
.	TRBV14	TRBJ2-5	.	TGTGCCAGCAGCCAAGACGGGGGCTACAGACGAGAGACCCAGTACTTC	CASSQDGGYRRETQYF
.	TRBV18	TRBJ2-7	.	TGTGCCAGCTCACCGGACACGCCTTCCTACGAGCAGTACTTC	CASSPDTPSYEQYF
.	TRBV5-1	TRBJ2-5	TRBD2	TGCGCCAGCAGCCCTAGCGGGAGAGTGCAAGAGACCCAGTACTTC	CASSPSGRVQETQYF
.	TRBV6-6	TRBJ2-1	TRBD2	TGTGCCAGCAGTCCGTCGGGGAGGGCCGCGTACAATGAGCAGTTCTTC	CASSPSGRAAYNEQFF
.	TRBV19	TRBJ2-7	TRBD2	TGTGCCACAAAAGGGACTAGCGGCTCCTACGAGCAGTACTTC	CATKGTSGSYEQYF
.	TRBV19	TRBJ2-2	.	TGTGCCAGTCACGTCGAGTCCGGGGAGCTGTTTTTT	CASHVESGELFF
.	TRBV12-3/TRBV12-4	TRBJ1-2	.	TGTGCCAGCAGTCCCCCCATGGGCTACACCTTC	CASSPPMGYTF
.	TRBV5-1	TRBJ1-2	.	TGCGCCAGCAGCTTGGGGCACAGCTCCAATGGCTACACCTTC	CASSLGHSSNGYTF
.	TRBV19	TRBJ2-2	TRBD2	TGTGCCAGTAGTATGCTCGTAGCGGGGAACACCGGGGAGCTGTTTTTT	CASSMLVAGNTGELFF
once	TRBV4-1	TRBJ2-5	TRBD2	TGCGCCAGCAGCCAAGTCCCCCCCGGAAGTAGCGGGACTCTACAAGAGACCCAGTACTTC	CASSQVPPGSSGTLQETQYF
.	TRBV5-1	TRBJ2-3	.	TGCGCCAGCAGCTTGATCAATAGTCTAGATACGCAGTATTTT	CASSLINSLDTQYF
.	TRBV11-2	TRBJ2-5	.	TGTGCCAGCGCCCGTGGGAGCTGGGGGACCCAGTACTTC	CASARGSWGTQYF
.	TRBV28	TRBJ2-1	TRBD2	TGTGCCAGCAGTCCCCAAGGTTTAGCGGGAGGAAATGAGCAGTTCTTC	CASSPQGLAGGNEQFF
.	TRBV5-6	TRBJ1-3	.	TGTGCCAGCAGAGTATATGGGGACACCATATATTTT	CASRVYGDTIYF
.	TRBV19	TRBJ2-2	.	TGTGCCAGTAGATCTCCCGGTTCCGGGGAGCTGTTTTTT	CASRSPGSGELFF
.	TRBV4-2	TRBJ1-2	TRBD1	TGTGCCAGCAGCCAGGATCCTCAAACAGGGGAGTATGGCTACACCTTC	CASSQDPQTGEYGYTF
.	TRBV5-5	TRBJ2-4	.	TGTGCCAGCAGCTCCCTCGGGGTGAACATTCAGTACTTC	CASSSLGVNIQYF
.	TRBV18	TRBJ2-3	.	TGTGCCAGCTCACCACCGACAGGGACTAGCACAGATACGCAGTATTTT	CASSPPTGTSTDTQYF
.	TRBV2	TRBJ2-5	.	TGTGCCAGCCTAACGGGGTCGGGGCAAGAGACCCAGTACTTC	CASLTGSGQETQYF
.	TRBV6-6	TRBJ2-7	TRBD1	TGTGCCAGCAGTTCATTTCGGGACAGCTCCTACGAGCAGTACTTC	CASSSFRDSSYEQYF
.	TRBV2	TRBJ1-2	.	TGTGCCAGCAGTGCGAAAAGGGGTGGCTACACCTTC	CASSAKRGGYTF
.	TRBV28	TRBJ2-2	TRBD1	TGTGCCAGCAGTTTGGCCCGGGACAGGTTGTGGGGCACCGGGGAGCTGTTTTTT	CASSLARDRLWGTGELFF
.	TRBV5-4	TRBJ2-7	.	TGTGCCAGCAGCGGCCCAGGAGCGGCGGACTCCTACGAGCAGTACTTC	CASSGPGAADSYEQYF
.	TRBV11-2	TRBJ1-1	.	TGTGCCAGCAGCCCACCGACCGCATTTACTGAAGCTTTCTTT	CASSPPTAFTEAFF
.	TRBV27	TRBJ1-2	TRBD1	TGTGCCAGCAGCCTCCAGGGGGCGAATGGCTACACCTTC	CASSLQGANGYTF
.	TRBV12-3/TRBV12-4	TRBJ2-1	.	TGTGCCAGCAGTTTTGGGCGCAATGAGCAGTTCTTC	CASSFGRNEQFF
once	TRBV12-3/TRBV12-4	TRBJ2-1	TRBD1	TGTGCCAGCAGCTACAGGGGAGAGCAGTTCTTC	CASSYRGEQFF
.	TRBV7-6	TRBJ2-7	TRBD1	TGTGCCAGCAGCCAGGACAGGGTAGCCTACGAGCAGTACTTC	CASSQDRVAYEQYF
.	TRBV6-1	TRBJ2-1	.	TGTGCCAGCAGTAGGAAGTACAATGAGCAGTTCTTC	CASSRKYNEQFF
.	TRBV3-1	TRBJ2-5	.	TGTGCCAGCAGCCTTGCGATTGAAGAGACCCAGTACTTC	CASSLAIEETQYF
.	TRBV12-3/TRBV12-4	TRBJ2-5	TRBD1	TGTGCCAGCACCTTAGGGGGAGTGGGGACAGGGTTCCAAGAGACCCAGTACTTC	CASTLGGVGTGFQETQYF
.	TRBV4-1	TRBJ2-4	TRBD2	TGCGCCAGCAGCCAGGGACTAGCGCGAGGACTAGCCAAAAACATTCAGTACTTC	CASSQGLARGLAKNIQYF
once	TRBV5-1	TRBJ2-5	TRBD1	TGCGCCAGCAGAGGGACAGGGAAGTCCTCAGAGACCCAGTACTTC	CASRGTGKSSETQYF
.	TRBV18	TRBJ1-1	.	TGTGCCAGCTCATTATCTGGGGATGACACTGAAGCTTTCTTT	CASSLSGDDTEAFF
.	TRBV20-1	TRBJ1-2	.	TGCAGTGCTTCGGACAGCTCCTATGGCTACACCTTC	CSASDSSYGYTF